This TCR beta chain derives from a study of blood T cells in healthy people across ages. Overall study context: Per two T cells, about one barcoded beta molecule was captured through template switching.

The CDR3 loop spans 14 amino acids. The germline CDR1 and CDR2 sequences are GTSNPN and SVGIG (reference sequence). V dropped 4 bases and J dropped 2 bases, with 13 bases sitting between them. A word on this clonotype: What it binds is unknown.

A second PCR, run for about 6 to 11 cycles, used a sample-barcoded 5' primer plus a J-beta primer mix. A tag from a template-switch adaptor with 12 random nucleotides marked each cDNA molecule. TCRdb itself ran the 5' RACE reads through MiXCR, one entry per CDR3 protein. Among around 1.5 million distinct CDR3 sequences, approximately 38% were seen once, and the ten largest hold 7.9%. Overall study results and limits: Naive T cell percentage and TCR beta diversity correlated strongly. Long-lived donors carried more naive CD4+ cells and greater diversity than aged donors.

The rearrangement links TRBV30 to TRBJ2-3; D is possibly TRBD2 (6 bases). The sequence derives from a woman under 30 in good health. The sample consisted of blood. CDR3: CAWTPQDYTDTQYF. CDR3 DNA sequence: TGTGCCTGGACCCCCCAGGACTACACAGATACGCAGTATTTT.